Presented here are 6 T cell receptor beta chains from one specimen sequenced in a study of metastatic and nonmetastatic thyroid tumors. MiXCR was used by TCRdb to re-call the PCR reads. The sample lists more than 25,000 clones; 7% to 9% were seen once. Each patient came to thyroid surgery without any prior treatment (of any kind). Sequencing used blood. The origin of the receptors is a female donor with papillary thyroid cancer or a benign thyroid nodule (not recorded which). Some clones in this sample may be carry-over from other donors' samples.

This clone has ten or more counts. At one end, the junction sequence differs from germline, possibly due to a read error. V and J are TRBV18 and TRBJ1-4; D is perhaps TRBD1 (5 bases). The CDR3 loop spans 13 amino acids. CDR1 and CDR2 (germline): KGHSH, LQKENI. This chain's CDR3 is CASSRRGSEKPFF. CDR3 nucleotide sequence: TGTGCCAGCTCACGGAGGGGCTCTGAAAAACCGTTTTTT.

The rearrangement uses TRBV4-1 and TRBJ2-3; 7 positions agree with TRBD2. With V trimmed by 4 bases and J by 2 bases, 12 bases remained unmatched. The germline CDR1 and CDR2 sequences are MGHRA and YSYEKL. The CDR3 has 17 residues. CDR3 sequence: CASSPPRASGDTDTQYF. The CDR3 DNA sequence: TGCGCCAGCAGCCCCCCCCGGGCTAGCGGAGACACAGATACGCAGTATTTT.

This clone appeared many times. The chain joins TRBV7-9 to TRBJ2-6; D not certain. The germline V gene has CDR1 SEHNR and CDR2 FQNEAQ (reference sequence). This CDR3 spans 15 amino acids. The germline V and J ends were trimmed by 5 bases and 1 base, with 9 bases remaining between them. CDR3 coding DNA: TGTGCCAGCAGCCTAGACTTTTCTGGGGCCAACGTCCTGACTTTC. Protein: CASSLDFSGANVLTF.

This clone was detected many times. This chain links TRBV20-1 with TRBJ2-3, with 10 bases identical to TRBD2. Germline V CDR1 and CDR2: DFQATT, SNEGSKA (reference sequence). The CDR3 extends over 13 amino acids. V shed 3 bases, J shed 6 bases, and the junction held 3 bases outside the gene matches. In DNA form, the CDR3 reads TGCAGTGCTAGTATTAGCGGGGGGGATACGCAGTATTTT. Protein sequence: CSASISGGDTQYF.

By proportion, this clone is medium-sized. The chain couples TRBV2 to TRBJ2-1, with 11 bases fitting TRBD2. Germline V gene sequence: CDR1 SNHLY, CDR2 FYNNEI. V lost 7 bases and J lost 4; bases outside the gene matches: 6. The CDR3 is 15 amino acids. The CDR3 DNA is TGTGCCAGCAACCCTGCTAGCGGGGGGTACAATGAGCAGTTCTTC. Its protein is CASNPASGGYNEQFF.

By proportion, this clone is medium-sized (0.01 to 0.1%). The rearrangement joins TRBV4-1 to TRBJ2-7, with 9 positions matching TRBD2. From germline, CDR1 is MGHRA and CDR2 YSYEKL. V lost 2 bases, J lost 5 bases, and 7 bases stayed unmatched. The CDR3 contains 15 residues. CDR3 nucleotide sequence: TGCGCCAGCAGCCAACTAGCGGGATCGACGAACGAGCAGTACTTC. Translated: CASSQLAGSTNEQYF.